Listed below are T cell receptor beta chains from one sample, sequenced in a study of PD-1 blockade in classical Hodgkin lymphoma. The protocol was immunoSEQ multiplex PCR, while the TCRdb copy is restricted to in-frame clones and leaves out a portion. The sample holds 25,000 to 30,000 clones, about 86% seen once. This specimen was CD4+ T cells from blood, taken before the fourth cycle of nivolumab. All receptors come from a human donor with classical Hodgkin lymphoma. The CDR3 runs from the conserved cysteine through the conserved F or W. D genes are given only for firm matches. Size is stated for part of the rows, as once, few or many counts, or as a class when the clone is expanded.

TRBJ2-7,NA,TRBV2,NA,CASSLSYEQYF
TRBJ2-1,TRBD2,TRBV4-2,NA,CASSQGEGSGPYNEQFF
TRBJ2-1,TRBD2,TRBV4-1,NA,CASSQEPGLGWFGEQFF
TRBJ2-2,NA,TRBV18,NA,CASSPRNTGELFF
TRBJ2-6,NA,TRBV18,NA,CASSPVSGANVLTF
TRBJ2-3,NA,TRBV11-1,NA,CASSLALYATDTQYF
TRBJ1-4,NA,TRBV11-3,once,CASSLQPNEKLFF
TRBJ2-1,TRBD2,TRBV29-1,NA,CSVAKLLASNEQFF
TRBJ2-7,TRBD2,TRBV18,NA,CASSPGGVEQYF
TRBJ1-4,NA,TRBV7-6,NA,CASSLGGLEKLFF
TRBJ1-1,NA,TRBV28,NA,CASTRFPGAEAFF
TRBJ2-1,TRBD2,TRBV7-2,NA,CASSLRGVAGGFYNEQFF
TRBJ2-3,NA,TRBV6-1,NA,CASKLDTRTDTQYF
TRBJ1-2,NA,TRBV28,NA,CASSLSPGSPEDYGYTF
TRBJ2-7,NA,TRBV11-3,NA,CASSLEEASAYEQYF
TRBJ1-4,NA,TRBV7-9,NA,CASSVAVPNEKLFF
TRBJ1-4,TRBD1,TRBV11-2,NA,CASSQDRGRLGEKLFF
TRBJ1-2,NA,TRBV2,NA,CASSVPSRRSLANYGYTF
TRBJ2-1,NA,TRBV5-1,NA,CASSLDGGYYNEQFF
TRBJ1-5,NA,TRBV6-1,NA,CASSGEANQPQHF
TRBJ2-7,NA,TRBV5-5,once,CASSLVGTHKEQYF
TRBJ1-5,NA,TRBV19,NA,CASSRDPNQPQHF
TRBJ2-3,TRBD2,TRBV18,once,CASSPKLAGGRTDTQYF
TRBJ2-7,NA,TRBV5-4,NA,CASSLDSFTYEQYF
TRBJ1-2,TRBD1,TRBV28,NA,CASSFSTGEGYTF
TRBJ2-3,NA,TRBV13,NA,CASSLGGILITDTQYF
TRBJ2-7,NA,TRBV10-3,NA,CAISAETYEQYF
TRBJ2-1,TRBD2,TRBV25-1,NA,CASSEGSSGRNNEQFF
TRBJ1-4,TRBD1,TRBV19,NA,CASQGARNEKLFF
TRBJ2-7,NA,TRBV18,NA,CASSPRTYEQYF
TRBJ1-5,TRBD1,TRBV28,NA,CASSWGTGVQPQHF
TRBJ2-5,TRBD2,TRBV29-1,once,CSAGGLAGQETQYF
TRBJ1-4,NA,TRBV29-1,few,CSVELEGFLEKLFF
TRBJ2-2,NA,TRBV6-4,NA,CASSDSAMGTAGELFF
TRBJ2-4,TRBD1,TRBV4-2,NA,CASSQDGEGAWNIQYF
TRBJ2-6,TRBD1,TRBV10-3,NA,CAISEGIGQGASGANVLTF
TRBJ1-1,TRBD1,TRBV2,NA,CASRGTGRRDEAFF
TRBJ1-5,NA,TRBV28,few,CASTKSRVYQPQHF
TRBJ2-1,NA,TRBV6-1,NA,CASSGRSDNNNEQFF
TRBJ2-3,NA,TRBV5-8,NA,CASSLAGTDTQYF
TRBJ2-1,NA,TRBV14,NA,CASSQVWAAEQFF
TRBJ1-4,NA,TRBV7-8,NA,CASRLVGGRSSSNEKLFF
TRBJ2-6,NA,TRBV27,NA,CASSTSGANVLTF
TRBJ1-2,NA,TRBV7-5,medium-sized,CASPSPGQLLTNYGYTF
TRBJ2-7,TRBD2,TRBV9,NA,CASSRTSGTYEQYF
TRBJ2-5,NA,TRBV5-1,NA,CASSFFQGPLSDF
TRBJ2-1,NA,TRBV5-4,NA,CASSFIQGGYNEQFF
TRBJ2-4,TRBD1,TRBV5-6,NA,CASSPGWWDRENIQYF
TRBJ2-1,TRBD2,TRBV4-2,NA,CASSQELAGGTEQFF
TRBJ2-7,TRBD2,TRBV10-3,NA,CAISERGRVSEQYF
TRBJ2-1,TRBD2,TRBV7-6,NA,CASSLVGGDNNEQFF
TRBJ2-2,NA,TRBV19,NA,CASKNSRANTGELFF